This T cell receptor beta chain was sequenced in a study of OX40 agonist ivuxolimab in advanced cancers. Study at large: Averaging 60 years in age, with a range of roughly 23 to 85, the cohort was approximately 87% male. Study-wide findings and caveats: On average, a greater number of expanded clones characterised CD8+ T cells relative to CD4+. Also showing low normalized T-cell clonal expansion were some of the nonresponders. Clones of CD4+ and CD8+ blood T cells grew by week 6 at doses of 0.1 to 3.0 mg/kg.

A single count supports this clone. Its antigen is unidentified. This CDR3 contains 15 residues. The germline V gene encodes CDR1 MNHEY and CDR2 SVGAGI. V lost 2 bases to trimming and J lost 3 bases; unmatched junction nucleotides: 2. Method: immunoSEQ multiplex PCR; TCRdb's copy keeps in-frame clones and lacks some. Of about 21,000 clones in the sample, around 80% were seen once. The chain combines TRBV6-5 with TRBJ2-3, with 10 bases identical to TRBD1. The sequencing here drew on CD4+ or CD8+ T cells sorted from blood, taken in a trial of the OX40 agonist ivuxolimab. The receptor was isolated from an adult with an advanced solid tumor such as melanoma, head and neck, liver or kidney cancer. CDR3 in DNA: TGTGCCAGCAGTTACCCGGGACAGGGGACAGATACGCAGTATTTT. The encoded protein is CASSYPGQGTDTQYF.